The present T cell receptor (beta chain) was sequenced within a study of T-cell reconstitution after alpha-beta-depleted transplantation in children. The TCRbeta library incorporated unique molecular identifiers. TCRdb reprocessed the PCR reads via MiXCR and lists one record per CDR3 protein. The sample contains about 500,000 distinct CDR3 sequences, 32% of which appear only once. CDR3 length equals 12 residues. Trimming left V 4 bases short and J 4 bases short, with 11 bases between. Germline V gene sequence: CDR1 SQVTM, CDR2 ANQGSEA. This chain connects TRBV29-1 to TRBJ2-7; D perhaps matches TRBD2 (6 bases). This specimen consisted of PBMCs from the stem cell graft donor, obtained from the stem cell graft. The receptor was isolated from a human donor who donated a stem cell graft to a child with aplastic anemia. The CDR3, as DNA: TGCAGCGTTGGGAGTGGGACTTACGAGCAGTACTTC. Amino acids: CSVGSGTYEQYF.